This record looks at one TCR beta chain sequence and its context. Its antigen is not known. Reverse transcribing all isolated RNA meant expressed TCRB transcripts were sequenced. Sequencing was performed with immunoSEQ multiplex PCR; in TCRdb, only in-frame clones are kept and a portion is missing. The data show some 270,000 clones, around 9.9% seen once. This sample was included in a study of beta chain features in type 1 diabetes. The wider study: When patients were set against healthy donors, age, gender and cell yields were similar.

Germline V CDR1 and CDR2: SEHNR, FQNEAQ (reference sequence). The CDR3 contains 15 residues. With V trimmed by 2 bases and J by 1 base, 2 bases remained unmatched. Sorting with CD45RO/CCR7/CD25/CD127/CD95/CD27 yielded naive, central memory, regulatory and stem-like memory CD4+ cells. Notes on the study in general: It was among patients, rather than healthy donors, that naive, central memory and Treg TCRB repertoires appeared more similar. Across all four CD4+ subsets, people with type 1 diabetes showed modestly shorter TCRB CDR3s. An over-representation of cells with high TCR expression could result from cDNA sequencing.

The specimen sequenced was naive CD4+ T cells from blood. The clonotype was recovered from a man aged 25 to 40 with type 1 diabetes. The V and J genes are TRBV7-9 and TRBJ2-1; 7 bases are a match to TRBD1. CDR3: CASSLQGVSYNEQFF. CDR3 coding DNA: TGTGCCAGCAGCTTACAGGGGGTTTCCTACAATGAGCAGTTCTTC.